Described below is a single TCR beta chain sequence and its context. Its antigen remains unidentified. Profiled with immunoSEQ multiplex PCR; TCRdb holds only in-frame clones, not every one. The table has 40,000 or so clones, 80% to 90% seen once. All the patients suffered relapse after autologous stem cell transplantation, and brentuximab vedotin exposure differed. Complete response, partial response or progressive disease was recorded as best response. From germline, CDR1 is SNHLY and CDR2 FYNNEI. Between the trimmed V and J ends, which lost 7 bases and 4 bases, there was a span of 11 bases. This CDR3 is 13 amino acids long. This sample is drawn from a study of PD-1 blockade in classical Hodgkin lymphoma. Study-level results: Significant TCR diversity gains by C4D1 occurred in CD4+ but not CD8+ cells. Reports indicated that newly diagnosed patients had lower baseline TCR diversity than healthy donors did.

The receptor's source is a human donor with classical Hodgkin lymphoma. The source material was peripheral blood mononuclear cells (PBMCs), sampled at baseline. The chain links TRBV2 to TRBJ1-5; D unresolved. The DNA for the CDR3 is TGTGCCAGCACCCTAGGTGTTAATCAGCCCCAGCATTTT. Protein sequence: CASTLGVNQPQHF.